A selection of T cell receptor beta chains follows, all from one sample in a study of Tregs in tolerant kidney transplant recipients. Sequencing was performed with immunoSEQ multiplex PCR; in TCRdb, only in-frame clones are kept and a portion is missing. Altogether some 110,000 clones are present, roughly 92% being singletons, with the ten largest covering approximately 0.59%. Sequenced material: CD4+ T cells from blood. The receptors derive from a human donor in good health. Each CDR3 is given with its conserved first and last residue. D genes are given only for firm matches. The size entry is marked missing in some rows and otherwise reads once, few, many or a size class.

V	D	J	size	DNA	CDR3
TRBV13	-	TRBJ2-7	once	TGTGCCAGCAGCTTACCACCTAGTTCTGGGCAGTACTTC	CASSLPPSSGQYF
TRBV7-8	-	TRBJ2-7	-	TGTGCCAGCAGCTTGAATCCGGGACGGCCTAACGAGCAGTACTTC	CASSLNPGRPNEQYF
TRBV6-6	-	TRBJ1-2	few	TGTGCCAGCAGTTCCTCCGACGCCCGGGGAAACTATGGCTACACCTTC	CASSSSDARGNYGYTF
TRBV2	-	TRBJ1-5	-	TGTGCCAGCAGAGTGGTAGGCAATCAGCCCCAGCATTTT	CASRVVGNQPQHF
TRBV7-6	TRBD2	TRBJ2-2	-	TGTGCCAGCAGCTTAAGGGGACTAGCGGGAGGACCCGGGGAGCTGTTTTTT	CASSLRGLAGGPGELFF
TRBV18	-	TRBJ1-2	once	TGTGCCAGCTCACCCGACGGGACTCGTTATGGCTACACCTTC	CASSPDGTRYGYTF
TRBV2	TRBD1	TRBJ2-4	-	TGTGCCAGCACGAGGGCCAGGGGGCAGAACATTCAGTACTTC	CASTRARGQNIQYF
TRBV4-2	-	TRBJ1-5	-	TGTGCCAGCAGCCAATCGCTGAATCAGCCCCAGCATTTT	CASSQSLNQPQHF
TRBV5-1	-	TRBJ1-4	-	TGCGCCAGCAGCAGGGCCCGGACACGGTCTAATGAAAAACTGTTTTTT	CASSRARTRSNEKLFF
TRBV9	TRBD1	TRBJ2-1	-	TGTGCCAGCAGCCCGCCGGGACAGCCGCAAAAGGGTACCTACAATGAGCAGTTCTTC	CASSPPGQPQKGTYNEQFF
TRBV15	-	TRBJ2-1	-	TGTGCCACCAGCAGAGATAGGGCGGGAGAGCAGTTCTTC	CATSRDRAGEQFF
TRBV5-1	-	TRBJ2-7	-	TGCGCCAGCAGCCCTATGGGGCAGGGCTTCGACGAGCAGTACTTC	CASSPMGQGFDEQYF
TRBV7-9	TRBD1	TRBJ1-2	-	TGTGCCAGCAGCTTAGCGTGGACAGGGTACTATGGCTACACCTTC	CASSLAWTGYYGYTF
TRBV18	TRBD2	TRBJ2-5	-	TGTGCCAGCTCACCGCGACTAGCGGGGGGACCTCAAGAGACCCAGTACTTC	CASSPRLAGGPQETQYF
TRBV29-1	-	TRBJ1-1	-	TGCAGCGTTGGGCAGGGTGTGAACACTGAAGCTTTCTTT	CSVGQGVNTEAFF
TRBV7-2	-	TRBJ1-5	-	TGTGCCAGCAGCTTATTTTGGGACAATCAGCCCCAGCATTTT	CASSLFWDNQPQHF
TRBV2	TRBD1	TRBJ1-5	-	TGTGCCAGCAAGAGGACAGGGGGCGTGGTTCAGCCCCAGCATTTT	CASKRTGGVVQPQHF
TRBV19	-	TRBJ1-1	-	TGTGCCAGTAAGGGTTCATTGGGGAACACTGAAGCTTTCTTT	CASKGSLGNTEAFF
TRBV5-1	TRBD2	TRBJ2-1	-	TGCGCCAGCAGCTTGGGACTAGCGGGTGGGCGCAATGAGCAGTTCTTC	CASSLGLAGGRNEQFF
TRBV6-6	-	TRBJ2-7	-	TGTGCCAGCAGTTACACATTAGAGGAGAACTACGAGCAGTACTTC	CASSYTLEENYEQYF
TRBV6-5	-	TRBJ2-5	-	TGTGCCAGCAGCCGAGACAGTTACGAGACCCAGTACTTC	CASSRDSYETQYF
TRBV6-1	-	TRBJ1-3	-	TGTGCCAGCAGACGGGCAGGAAACACCATATATTTT	CASRRAGNTIYF
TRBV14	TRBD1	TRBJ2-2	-	TGTGCCAGCAGCCACCGACAGGGGACCGGGAGGCTGTTTTTT	CASSHRQGTGRLFF